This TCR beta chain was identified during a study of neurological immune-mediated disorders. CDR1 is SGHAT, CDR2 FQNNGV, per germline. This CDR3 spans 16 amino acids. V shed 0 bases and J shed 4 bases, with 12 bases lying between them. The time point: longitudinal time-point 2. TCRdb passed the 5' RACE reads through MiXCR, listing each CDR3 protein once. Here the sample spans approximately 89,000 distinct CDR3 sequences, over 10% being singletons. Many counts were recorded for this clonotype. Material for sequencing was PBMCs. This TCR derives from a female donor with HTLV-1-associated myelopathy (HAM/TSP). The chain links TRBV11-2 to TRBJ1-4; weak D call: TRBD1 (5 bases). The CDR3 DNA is TGTGCCAGCAGCTTAGAAGGCAGGGCGAATAATGAAAAACTGTTTTTT. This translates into CASSLEGRANNEKLFF.